The TCR beta chain under discussion was sequenced for a study of vaccination effects on CD4 cells after COVID-19. Findings of the study overall: Common cold coronavirus cross-reactivity was shown by only 1 of 255 vaccine-induced clones in healthy vaccinees. Convalescent patients were few in the study, and early post-infection timepoints were absent.

Antigen-specific CD4+ T cell clonotypes were called by their expansion after viral peptide-pool culture in ViraFEST. Cultured cells yielded isolated CD4+ T cells after less than 11 days. Among the vaccine recipients, none had a prior SARS-CoV-2 infection, and nucleocapsid antibodies were negative. Days 3 and 7 saw half the medium replaced with IL-2 medium. Germline assignment: CDR1 SGHRS and CDR2 YFSETQ. The CDR3 covers 15 residues. Trimming left V 6 bases short and J 4 bases short, with 19 bases between. Profiling relied on immunoSEQ multiplex PCR, and the TCRdb table lists in-frame clones only, not all of them. The sample yields 55,000 to 75,000 clones, approximately 70% seen once. This clone has a handful of counts. Its cognate antigen is unknown.

This chain joins TRBV5-1 and TRBJ1-2; D possibly corresponds to TRBD1 (5 bases). The receptor was derived from a human donor who received a COVID-19 vaccine. The sample was CD4+ T cells from PBMCs cultured with HCoV-OC43 spike peptides, taken before COVID-19 vaccination. Specified subset: HCoV-OC43 spike overlapping peptide pool stimulation. Written as DNA, the CDR3 is TGCGCCAGCAAAGAAGCCGGGACTCAAACCTATGGCTACACCTTC. It encodes CASKEAGTQTYGYTF.